These T cell receptor beta chains were read from a single sample in a study of shared clonotypes between healthy human individuals. Profiled with immunoSEQ multiplex PCR; TCRdb holds only in-frame clones, not every one. The sample yields 2 million to 3 million clones, more than 85% seen once. Sequenced input: naive CD4+ T cells from PBMCs. Source of these receptors: a young man in good health. Some clones in this sample may be carry-over from other donors' samples. Each CDR3 is given with its conserved first and last residue. Each record gives: J gene, V gene, D gene, clone size, CDR3 protein, CDR3 DNA. D genes are given only for firm matches. The listing skips clone size in some rows; elsewhere it reads once, few, many or a size class.

j_gene: TRBJ2-2; v_gene: TRBV9; d_gene: .; abundance: .; CDR3aa: CASSATNTGELFF; CDR3nt: TGTGCCAGCAGCGCGACGAACACCGGGGAGCTGTTTTTT
j_gene: TRBJ2-2; v_gene: TRBV19; d_gene: TRBD2; abundance: .; CDR3aa: CASSMVAGVLGIGELFF; CDR3nt: TGTGCCAGTAGTATGGTAGCGGGAGTACTAGGAATAGGGGAGCTGTTTTTT
j_gene: TRBJ1-5; v_gene: TRBV18; d_gene: .; abundance: once; CDR3aa: CASSPIRAGNQPQHF; CDR3nt: TGTGCCAGCTCACCAATCAGGGCCGGCAATCAGCCCCAGCATTTT
j_gene: TRBJ2-3; v_gene: TRBV7-3; d_gene: TRBD2; abundance: .; CDR3aa: CASSFPGLAGEDTQYF; CDR3nt: TGTGCCAGCAGCTTCCCGGGACTAGCGGGAGAGGATACGCAGTATTTT
j_gene: TRBJ2-7; v_gene: TRBV4-1; d_gene: TRBD1; abundance: .; CDR3aa: CASSQEAVEGQGMVEQYF; CDR3nt: TGCGCCAGCAGCCAAGAAGCGGTGGAGGGACAGGGGATGGTCGAGCAGTACTTC
j_gene: TRBJ2-1; v_gene: TRBV9; d_gene: .; abundance: .; CDR3aa: CASSGAPSSYNEQFF; CDR3nt: TGTGCCAGCAGCGGTGCGCCCAGCTCCTACAATGAGCAGTTCTTC
j_gene: TRBJ1-2; v_gene: TRBV6-5; d_gene: .; abundance: .; CDR3aa: CASSNYRNGYTF; CDR3nt: TGTGCCAGCAGTAACTACAGGAATGGCTACACCTTC
j_gene: TRBJ1-1; v_gene: TRBV7-9; d_gene: .; abundance: .; CDR3aa: CASSLEGVRSTEAFF; CDR3nt: TGTGCCAGCAGCTTAGAAGGGGTCAGGAGCACTGAAGCTTTCTTT
j_gene: TRBJ2-3; v_gene: TRBV30; d_gene: .; abundance: .; CDR3aa: CAWSARATDTQYF; CDR3nt: TGTGCCTGGAGTGCCAGGGCGACAGATACGCAGTATTTT
j_gene: TRBJ2-1; v_gene: TRBV10-3; d_gene: .; abundance: once; CDR3aa: CAISESPGYTLNEQFF; CDR3nt: TGTGCCATCAGTGAGTCGCCGGGCTACACTCTCAATGAGCAGTTCTTC
j_gene: TRBJ2-3; v_gene: TRBV2; d_gene: TRBD1; abundance: .; CDR3aa: CASSGWGAGQGPDTQYF; CDR3nt: TGTGCCAGCAGTGGGTGGGGAGCCGGACAGGGGCCAGATACGCAGTATTTT
j_gene: TRBJ1-4; v_gene: TRBV5-5; d_gene: .; abundance: .; CDR3aa: CASSAPVIDGKLFF; CDR3nt: TGTGCCAGCAGCGCCCCAGTTATCGACGGGAAACTGTTTTTT
j_gene: TRBJ2-1; v_gene: TRBV30; d_gene: .; abundance: once; CDR3aa: CAWSSSRSYNEQFF; CDR3nt: TGTGCCTGGAGTTCCAGCCGGTCCTACAATGAGCAGTTCTTC
j_gene: TRBJ2-1; v_gene: TRBV7-3; d_gene: TRBD1; abundance: .; CDR3aa: CASSRGQGWGNEQFF; CDR3nt: TGTGCCAGCAGCCGAGGACAGGGGTGGGGCAATGAGCAGTTCTTC
j_gene: TRBJ2-4; v_gene: TRBV28; d_gene: .; abundance: .; CDR3aa: CASSLPKNIQYF; CDR3nt: TGTGCCAGCAGTTTACCCAAAAACATTCAGTACTTC
j_gene: TRBJ2-2; v_gene: TRBV5-1; d_gene: TRBD1; abundance: .; CDR3aa: CASSTTGAVTGELFF; CDR3nt: TGCGCCAGCAGTACAACAGGGGCAGTCACCGGGGAGCTGTTTTTT
j_gene: TRBJ2-2; v_gene: TRBV7-9; d_gene: TRBD2; abundance: .; CDR3aa: CAWGLAGVGELFF; CDR3nt: TGTGCCTGGGGACTAGCGGGAGTGGGGGAGCTGTTTTTT
j_gene: TRBJ2-1; v_gene: TRBV19; d_gene: .; abundance: .; CDR3aa: CASSPRGRVYNEQFF; CDR3nt: TGTGCCAGTAGCCCAAGGGGGAGGGTATACAATGAGCAGTTCTTC
j_gene: TRBJ1-2; v_gene: TRBV19; d_gene: TRBD1; abundance: .; CDR3aa: CASSIRGQFNYGYTF; CDR3nt: TGTGCCAGTAGTATAAGGGGACAGTTCAACTATGGCTACACCTTC
j_gene: TRBJ2-2; v_gene: TRBV6-1; d_gene: .; abundance: .; CDR3aa: CASSEGHPALFF; CDR3nt: TGTGCCAGCAGTGAAGGACACCCGGCGCTGTTTTTT
j_gene: TRBJ1-3; v_gene: TRBV18; d_gene: .; abundance: .; CDR3aa: CASSQGTGNTIYF; CDR3nt: TGTGCCAGCTCGCAAGGCACTGGAAACACCATATATTTT
j_gene: TRBJ2-3; v_gene: TRBV10-3; d_gene: .; abundance: .; CDR3aa: CAISDVLGGLTDTQYF; CDR3nt: TGTGCCATCAGTGATGTTCTCGGCGGCCTCACAGATACGCAGTATTTT
j_gene: TRBJ2-1; v_gene: TRBV6-1; d_gene: .; abundance: .; CDR3aa: CASRAYLSSYNEQFF; CDR3nt: TGTGCCAGCAGGGCCTACCTCAGCTCCTACAATGAGCAGTTCTTC
j_gene: TRBJ2-4; v_gene: TRBV15; d_gene: TRBD1; abundance: .; CDR3aa: CATSRDRGWTKNIQYF; CDR3nt: TGTGCCACCAGCAGAGACAGGGGGTGGACCAAAAACATTCAGTACTTC
j_gene: TRBJ2-6; v_gene: TRBV5-1; d_gene: .; abundance: .; CDR3aa: CAVKGSGANVLTF; CDR3nt: TGCGCCGTCAAGGGATCTGGGGCCAACGTCCTGACTTTC
j_gene: TRBJ2-1; v_gene: TRBV6-1; d_gene: .; abundance: .; CDR3aa: CASSRARDRNEQFF; CDR3nt: TGTGCCAGCAGTCGGGCGCGGGACCGCAATGAGCAGTTCTTC
j_gene: TRBJ1-5; v_gene: TRBV5-5; d_gene: .; abundance: .; CDR3aa: CASSLRGSSNRAQHF; CDR3nt: TGTGCCAGCAGCTTGAGGGGGTCGTCAAACCGGGCCCAGCATTTT
j_gene: TRBJ2-1; v_gene: TRBV28; d_gene: .; abundance: .; CDR3aa: CASSLEDWVNEQFF; CDR3nt: TGTGCCAGCAGTTTAGAGGACTGGGTTAATGAGCAGTTCTTC
j_gene: TRBJ2-7; v_gene: TRBV10-3; d_gene: TRBD2; abundance: .; CDR3aa: CAISESTSGVSYEQYF; CDR3nt: TGTGCCATCAGTGAGTCGACTAGCGGGGTCTCCTACGAGCAGTACTTC
j_gene: TRBJ2-7; v_gene: TRBV10-3; d_gene: TRBD1; abundance: .; CDR3aa: CAISVRQGPSSEQYF; CDR3nt: TGTGCCATCAGTGTCCGACAGGGCCCAAGTAGCGAGCAGTACTTC
j_gene: TRBJ2-5; v_gene: TRBV30; d_gene: .; abundance: .; CDR3aa: CAWKGWGETQYF; CDR3nt: TGTGCCTGGAAAGGGTGGGGGGAGACCCAGTACTTC
j_gene: TRBJ2-1; v_gene: TRBV7-3; d_gene: TRBD2; abundance: .; CDR3aa: CASSSRLARSYNEQFF; CDR3nt: TGTGCCAGCAGCTCGCGACTAGCCAGGTCCTACAATGAGCAGTTCTTC
j_gene: TRBJ1-2; v_gene: TRBV28; d_gene: .; abundance: .; CDR3aa: CASSLRDRVNYGYTF; CDR3nt: TGTGCCAGCAGTTTAAGAGATAGGGTGAACTATGGCTACACCTTC
j_gene: TRBJ2-1; v_gene: TRBV6-1; d_gene: .; abundance: .; CDR3aa: CASRGLWGLNEQFF; CDR3nt: TGTGCCAGCAGGGGATTGTGGGGGTTGAATGAGCAGTTCTTC
j_gene: TRBJ1-1; v_gene: TRBV11-2; d_gene: .; abundance: .; CDR3aa: CASSSKPSDRNTEAFF; CDR3nt: TGTGCCAGCAGCTCCAAACCCTCGGACAGGAACACTGAAGCTTTCTTT
j_gene: TRBJ2-5; v_gene: TRBV28; d_gene: .; abundance: .; CDR3aa: CASSFAKGSTLETQYF; CDR3nt: TGTGCCAGCAGTTTTGCCAAGGGCAGTACTTTGGAGACCCAGTACTTC
j_gene: TRBJ1-4; v_gene: TRBV5-1; d_gene: .; abundance: .; CDR3aa: CASSLGQGATNEKLFF; CDR3nt: TGCGCCAGCAGCTTGGGTCAGGGAGCAACTAATGAAAAACTGTTTTTT
j_gene: TRBJ1-5; v_gene: TRBV6-1; d_gene: .; abundance: once; CDR3aa: CASSSLEDQPQHF; CDR3nt: TGTGCCAGCAGCTCCCTGGAGGATCAGCCCCAGCATTTT
j_gene: TRBJ1-1; v_gene: TRBV28; d_gene: .; abundance: .; CDR3aa: CASKRPGLNTEAFF; CDR3nt: TGTGCCAGCAAAAGACCGGGGTTGAACACTGAAGCTTTCTTT
j_gene: TRBJ2-2; v_gene: TRBV5-4; d_gene: TRBD2; abundance: .; CDR3aa: CASSSPSGRAHGELFF; CDR3nt: TGTGCCAGCAGCTCCCCTAGCGGGAGGGCCCACGGGGAGCTGTTTTTT
j_gene: TRBJ2-6; v_gene: TRBV28; d_gene: TRBD1; abundance: .; CDR3aa: CASSVPGQTGANVLTF; CDR3nt: TGTGCCAGCAGCGTACCGGGACAGACTGGGGCCAACGTCCTGACTTTC
j_gene: TRBJ2-1; v_gene: TRBV5-5; d_gene: TRBD2; abundance: .; CDR3aa: CASSFIAGDNEQFF; CDR3nt: TGTGCCAGCAGCTTTATAGCGGGGGACAATGAGCAGTTCTTC
j_gene: TRBJ2-6; v_gene: TRBV7-2; d_gene: TRBD2; abundance: once; CDR3aa: CASSSRLAGGTGANVLTF; CDR3nt: TGTGCCAGCAGCTCACGACTAGCGGGAGGCACTGGGGCCAACGTCCTGACTTTC
j_gene: TRBJ2-3; v_gene: TRBV10-3; d_gene: .; abundance: .; CDR3aa: CAISQTETTDTQYF; CDR3nt: TGTGCCATCAGTCAGACAGAAACCACAGATACGCAGTATTTT
j_gene: TRBJ2-3; v_gene: TRBV6-1; d_gene: .; abundance: .; CDR3aa: CAGTRDGTDTQYF; CDR3nt: TGTGCCGGAACTAGGGATGGCACAGATACGCAGTATTTT
j_gene: TRBJ2-1; v_gene: TRBV7-7; d_gene: TRBD2; abundance: .; CDR3aa: CASSPLRLAHYNEQFF; CDR3nt: TGTGCCAGCAGCCCCCTGAGACTAGCGCACTACAATGAGCAGTTCTTC
j_gene: TRBJ2-3; v_gene: TRBV5-6; d_gene: TRBD1; abundance: .; CDR3aa: CASRTGQGDTQYF; CDR3nt: TGTGCCAGCAGGACGGGACAGGGAGATACGCAGTATTTT
j_gene: TRBJ2-7; v_gene: TRBV10-3; d_gene: .; abundance: .; CDR3aa: CAISEDSISYEQYF; CDR3nt: TGTGCCATCAGTGAGGACAGCATATCCTACGAGCAGTACTTC
j_gene: TRBJ1-1; v_gene: TRBV5-1; d_gene: .; abundance: .; CDR3aa: CASSRTGMNTEAFF; CDR3nt: TGCGCCAGCAGCCGAACAGGAATGAACACTGAAGCTTTCTTT
j_gene: TRBJ2-1; v_gene: TRBV19; d_gene: .; abundance: .; CDR3aa: CASSPRHSHEVGEQFF; CDR3nt: TGTGCCAGTTCACCCCGCCACTCCCACGAAGTTGGTGAGCAGTTCTTC
j_gene: TRBJ2-1; v_gene: TRBV28; d_gene: .; abundance: .; CDR3aa: CASSPWWEASYNEQFF; CDR3nt: TGTGCCAGCAGTCCTTGGTGGGAAGCCTCCTACAATGAGCAGTTCTTC
j_gene: TRBJ2-5; v_gene: TRBV5-1; d_gene: .; abundance: .; CDR3aa: CASSPSRAGVEKTQYF; CDR3nt: TGCGCCAGCAGCCCTAGCAGGGCAGGGGTAGAAAAGACCCAGTACTTC
j_gene: TRBJ2-2; v_gene: TRBV28; d_gene: .; abundance: .; CDR3aa: CASSLLNTGELFF; CDR3nt: TGTGCCAGCAGTCTTTTGAACACCGGGGAGCTGTTTTTT
j_gene: TRBJ2-1; v_gene: TRBV6-6; d_gene: TRBD1; abundance: .; CDR3aa: CASSEAPGQGSYEQFF; CDR3nt: TGTGCCAGCAGCGAGGCCCCAGGACAGGGGTCTTATGAGCAGTTCTTC
j_gene: TRBJ1-1; v_gene: TRBV29-1; d_gene: .; abundance: .; CDR3aa: CSVAAEGGAFF; CDR3nt: TGCAGCGTTGCGGCGGAGGGAGGCGCTTTCTTT
j_gene: TRBJ2-5; v_gene: TRBV18; d_gene: .; abundance: .; CDR3aa: CASSPTLQETQYF; CDR3nt: TGTGCCAGCTCACCGACTCTCCAAGAGACCCAGTACTTC
j_gene: TRBJ2-2; v_gene: TRBV5-1; d_gene: .; abundance: .; CDR3aa: CASSLSTGMTGELFF; CDR3nt: TGCGCCAGCAGCTTGTCTACAGGGATGACCGGGGAGCTGTTTTTT
j_gene: TRBJ2-1; v_gene: TRBV18; d_gene: .; abundance: .; CDR3aa: CASSAVEGVEQFF; CDR3nt: TGTGCCAGCTCAGCAGTAGAGGGGGTGGAGCAGTTCTTC
j_gene: TRBJ2-3; v_gene: TRBV28; d_gene: .; abundance: once; CDR3aa: CASSLAGSRADTQYF; CDR3nt: TGTGCCAGCAGTTTAGCCGGGAGTAGGGCAGATACGCAGTATTTT